The rows below give T cell receptor beta chains drawn from one sample of a study of regulatory T cells in long-lasting Graves disease. TCRdb processed the multiplex PCR reads anew with MiXCR; each CDR3 protein has one entry. The sample carries more than 400,000 distinct CDR3 sequences, about a sixth recorded once. These sequences were also reported in another study, on T cells in Graves' hyperthyroidism and ophthalmopathy.

The sequencing used peripheral blood mononuclear cells (PBMCs), collected at new diagnosis, from a patient treated with antithyroid drugs. Receptors were obtained from a woman aged 25 to 45 with Graves disease. Both conserved end residues are part of each CDR3. The D gene is left open where the match is weak. Clone size is not always given. Where it is, it says once, few, many or a class for expanded clones.

V	D	length	J	size	DNA	CDR3
TRBV7-2	-	15	TRBJ1-1	few	TGTGCCAGCAGCTTAATGGCAGCCCTGAACACTGAAGCTTTCTTT	CASSLMAALNTEAFF
TRBV12-3/TRBV12-4	-	14	TRBJ2-6	many	TGTGCCAGCGGCATTGGGTCTGGGGCCAACGTCCTGACTTTC	CASGIGSGANVLTF
TRBV20-1	TRBD2	14	TRBJ2-1	many	TGCAGTGCTAGGGGGACTAGCGGGAGCAATGAGCAGTTCTTC	CSARGTSGSNEQFF
TRBV15	TRBD2	19	TRBJ2-1	-	TGTGCCACCAGCAGAGTGGTCTACCCAGCGGGACCCTCCTACAATGAGCAGTTCTTC	CATSRVVYPAGPSYNEQFF
TRBV6-1	TRBD1	15	TRBJ1-5	many	TGTGCCAGCACCCAGACAGGGTGGGGAAAGGGACCCCAGCATTTT	CASTQTGWGKGPQHF
TRBV12-3/TRBV12-4	TRBD2	16	TRBJ2-7	-	TGTGCCAGCAGTCCCGTTTTAACTAGCGGAACCTACGAGCAGTACTTC	CASSPVLTSGTYEQYF
TRBV5-1	TRBD2	16	TRBJ2-1	many	TGCGCCAGCAGCACGAGACTAGCGGGAGTCTACAATGAGCAGTTCTTC	CASSTRLAGVYNEQFF
TRBV7-3	-	16	TRBJ2-1	many	TGTGCCAGCAGCTTAACCGACGGGAAGTTCTACAATGAGCAGTTCTTC	CASSLTDGKFYNEQFF
TRBV20-1	-	15	TRBJ2-1	many	TGCAGTGCTAGTCCCAGGAAGGGACTCATCAATGAGCAGTTCTTC	CSASPRKGLINEQFF
TRBV7-3	-	17	TRBJ2-1	many	TGTGCCAGCAGCCCTTCCGCAGGGATCAGCTCCTACAATGAGCAGTTCTTC	CASSPSAGISSYNEQFF
TRBV20-1	-	16	TRBJ2-1	many	TGCAGTGCTAGAGGTTCCGTGGGAAGCTCCTACAATGAGCAGTTCTTC	CSARGSVGSSYNEQFF
TRBV13	-	15	TRBJ2-7	-	TGTGCCAGCAGCAACCGGGGGGCGGGCACCTACGAGCAGTACTTC	CASSNRGAGTYEQYF
TRBV27	-	14	TRBJ1-5	many	TGTGCCAGCAGTTTGGGTGGTCTCCATCAGCCCCAGCATTTT	CASSLGGLHQPQHF
TRBV28	TRBD2	14	TRBJ2-7	many	TGTGCCAGCAGTTCCCGGCGGGGGGGCGACGAGCAGTACTTC	CASSSRRGGDEQYF
TRBV6-5	-	16	TRBJ2-5	many	TGTGCCAGCAGTTACTCGGGGGCGGGGGCTTTAGAGACCCAGTACTTC	CASSYSGAGALETQYF
TRBV20-1	TRBD1	14	TRBJ2-7	-	TGCAGTGCCGCTGAGGGACAGGGGACCTACGAGCCGTACTTC	CSAAEGQGTYEPYF
TRBV14	-	13	TRBJ1-2	-	TGTGCCAGCAGCTCCGGGACAAAATATGGCTACACCTTC	CASSSGTKYGYTF
TRBV5-6	TRBD1	15	TRBJ1-5	-	TGTGCCAGCAGCCCATATGGACAGGGGCATCAGCCCCAGCATTTT	CASSPYGQGHQPQHF
TRBV29-1	-	14	TRBJ2-7	few	TGCAGCGATTCCGTAGCCGGGAGAATATACGAGCAGTACTTC	CSDSVAGRIYEQYF